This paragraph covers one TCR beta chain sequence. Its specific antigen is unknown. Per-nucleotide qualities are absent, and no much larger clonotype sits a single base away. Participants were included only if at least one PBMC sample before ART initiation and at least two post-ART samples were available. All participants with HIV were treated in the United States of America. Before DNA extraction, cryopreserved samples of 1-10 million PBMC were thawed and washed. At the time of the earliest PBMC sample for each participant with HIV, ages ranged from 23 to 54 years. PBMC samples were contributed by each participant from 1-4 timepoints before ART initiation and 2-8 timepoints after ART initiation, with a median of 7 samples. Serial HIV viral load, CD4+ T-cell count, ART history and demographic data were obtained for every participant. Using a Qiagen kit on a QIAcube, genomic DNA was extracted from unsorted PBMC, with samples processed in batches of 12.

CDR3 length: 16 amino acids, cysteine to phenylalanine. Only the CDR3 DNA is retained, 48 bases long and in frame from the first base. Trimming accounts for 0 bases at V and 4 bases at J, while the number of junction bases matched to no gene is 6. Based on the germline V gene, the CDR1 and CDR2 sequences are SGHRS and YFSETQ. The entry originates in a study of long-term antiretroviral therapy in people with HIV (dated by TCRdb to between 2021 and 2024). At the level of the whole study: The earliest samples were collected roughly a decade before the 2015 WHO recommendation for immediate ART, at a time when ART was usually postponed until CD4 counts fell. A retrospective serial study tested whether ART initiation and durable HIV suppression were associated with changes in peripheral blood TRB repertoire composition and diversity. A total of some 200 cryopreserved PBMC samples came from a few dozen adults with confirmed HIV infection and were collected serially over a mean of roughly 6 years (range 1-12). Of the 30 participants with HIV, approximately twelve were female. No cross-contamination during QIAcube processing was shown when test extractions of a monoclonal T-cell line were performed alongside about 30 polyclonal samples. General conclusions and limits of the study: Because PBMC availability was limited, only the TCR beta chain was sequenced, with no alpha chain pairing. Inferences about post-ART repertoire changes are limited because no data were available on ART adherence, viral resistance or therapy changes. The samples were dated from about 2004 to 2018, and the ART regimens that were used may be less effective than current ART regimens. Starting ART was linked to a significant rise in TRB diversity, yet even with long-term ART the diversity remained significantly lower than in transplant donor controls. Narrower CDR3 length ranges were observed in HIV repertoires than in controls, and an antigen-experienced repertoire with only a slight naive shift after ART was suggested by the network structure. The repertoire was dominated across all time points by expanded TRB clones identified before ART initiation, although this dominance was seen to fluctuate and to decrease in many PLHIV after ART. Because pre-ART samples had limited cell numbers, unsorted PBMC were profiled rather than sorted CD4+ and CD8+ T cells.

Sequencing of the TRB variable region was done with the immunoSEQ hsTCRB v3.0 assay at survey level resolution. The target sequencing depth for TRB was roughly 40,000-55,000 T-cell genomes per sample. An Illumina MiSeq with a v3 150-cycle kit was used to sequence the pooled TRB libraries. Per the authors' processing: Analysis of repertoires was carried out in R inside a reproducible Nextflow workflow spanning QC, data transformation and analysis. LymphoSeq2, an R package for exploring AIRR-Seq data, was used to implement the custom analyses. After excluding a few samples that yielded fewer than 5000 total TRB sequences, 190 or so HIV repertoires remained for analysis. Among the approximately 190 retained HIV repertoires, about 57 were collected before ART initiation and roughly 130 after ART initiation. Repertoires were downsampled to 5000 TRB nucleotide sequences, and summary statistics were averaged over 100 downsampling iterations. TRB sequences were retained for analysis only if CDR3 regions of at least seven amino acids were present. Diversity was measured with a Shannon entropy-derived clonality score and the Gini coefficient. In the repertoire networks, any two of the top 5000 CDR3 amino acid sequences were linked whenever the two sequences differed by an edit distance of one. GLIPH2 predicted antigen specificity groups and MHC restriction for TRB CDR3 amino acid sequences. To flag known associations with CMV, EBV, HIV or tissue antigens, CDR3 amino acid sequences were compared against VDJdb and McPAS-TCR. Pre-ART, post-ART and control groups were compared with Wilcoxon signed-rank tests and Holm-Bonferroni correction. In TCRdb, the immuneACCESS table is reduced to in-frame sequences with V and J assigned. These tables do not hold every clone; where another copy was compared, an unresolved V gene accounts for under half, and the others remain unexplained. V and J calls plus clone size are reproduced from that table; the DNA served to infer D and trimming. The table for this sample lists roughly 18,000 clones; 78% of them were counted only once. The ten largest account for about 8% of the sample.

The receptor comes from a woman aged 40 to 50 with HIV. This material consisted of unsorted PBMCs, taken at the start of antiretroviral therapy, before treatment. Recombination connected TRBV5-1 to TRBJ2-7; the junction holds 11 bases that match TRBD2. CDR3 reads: CASSLAVSGGEYEQYF. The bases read TGCGCCAGCAGCTTGGCCGTTAGCGGGGGGGAATACGAGCAGTACTTC.